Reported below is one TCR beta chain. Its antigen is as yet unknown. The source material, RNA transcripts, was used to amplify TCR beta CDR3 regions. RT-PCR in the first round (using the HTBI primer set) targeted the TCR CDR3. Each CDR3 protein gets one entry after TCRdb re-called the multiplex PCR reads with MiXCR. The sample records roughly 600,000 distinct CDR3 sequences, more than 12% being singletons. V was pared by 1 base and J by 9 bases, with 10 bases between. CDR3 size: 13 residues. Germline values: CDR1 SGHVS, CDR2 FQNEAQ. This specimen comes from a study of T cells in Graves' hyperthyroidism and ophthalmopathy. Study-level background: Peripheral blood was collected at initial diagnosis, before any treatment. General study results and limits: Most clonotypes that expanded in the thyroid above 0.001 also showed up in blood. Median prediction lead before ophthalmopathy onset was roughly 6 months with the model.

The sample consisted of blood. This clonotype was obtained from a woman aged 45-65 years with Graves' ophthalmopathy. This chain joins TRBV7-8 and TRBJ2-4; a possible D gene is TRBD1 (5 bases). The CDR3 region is CASSLEGVSIQYF. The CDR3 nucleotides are TGTGCCAGCAGCTTAGAAGGGGTCAGCATTCAGTACTTC.